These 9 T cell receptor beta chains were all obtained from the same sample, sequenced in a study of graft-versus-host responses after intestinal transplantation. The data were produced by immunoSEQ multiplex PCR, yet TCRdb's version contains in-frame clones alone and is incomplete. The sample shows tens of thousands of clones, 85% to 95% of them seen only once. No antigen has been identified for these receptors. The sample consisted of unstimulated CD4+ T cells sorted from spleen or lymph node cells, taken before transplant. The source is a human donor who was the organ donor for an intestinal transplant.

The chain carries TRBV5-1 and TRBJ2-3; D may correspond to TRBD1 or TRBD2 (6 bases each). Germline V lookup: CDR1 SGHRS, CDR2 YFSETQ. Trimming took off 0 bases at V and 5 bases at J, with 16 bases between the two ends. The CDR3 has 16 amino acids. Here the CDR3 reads CASSLAGAGFGDTQYF. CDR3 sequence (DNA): TGCGCCAGCAGCTTGGCGGGGGCGGGGTTTGGAGATACGCAGTATTTT.

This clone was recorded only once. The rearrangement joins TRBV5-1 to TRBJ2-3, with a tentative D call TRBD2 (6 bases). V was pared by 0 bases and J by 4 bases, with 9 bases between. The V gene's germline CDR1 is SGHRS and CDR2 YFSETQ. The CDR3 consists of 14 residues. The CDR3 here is CASSLGDFSDTQYF. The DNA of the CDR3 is TGCGCCAGCAGCTTGGGGGACTTTTCAGATACGCAGTATTTT.

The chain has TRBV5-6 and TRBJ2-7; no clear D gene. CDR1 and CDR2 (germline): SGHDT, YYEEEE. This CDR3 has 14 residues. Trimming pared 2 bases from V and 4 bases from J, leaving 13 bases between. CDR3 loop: CASSFRPGGYEQYF. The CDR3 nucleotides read TGTGCCAGCAGCTTTCGACCAGGCGGTTACGAGCAGTACTTC.

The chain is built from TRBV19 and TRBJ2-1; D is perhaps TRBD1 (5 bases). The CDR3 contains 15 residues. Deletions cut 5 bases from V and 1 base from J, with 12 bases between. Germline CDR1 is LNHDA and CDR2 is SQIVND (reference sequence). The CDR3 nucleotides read TGTGCCAGTAGTTTCAGGGTAGAGTCCTACAATGAGCAGTTCTTC. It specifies CASSFRVESYNEQFF. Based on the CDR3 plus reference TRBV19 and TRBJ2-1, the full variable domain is DGGITQSPKYLFRKEGQNVTLSCEQNLNHDAMYWYRQDPGQGLRLIYYSQIVNDFQKGDIAEGYSVSREKKESFPLTVTSAQKNPTAFYLCASSFRVESYNEQFFGPGTRLTVL.

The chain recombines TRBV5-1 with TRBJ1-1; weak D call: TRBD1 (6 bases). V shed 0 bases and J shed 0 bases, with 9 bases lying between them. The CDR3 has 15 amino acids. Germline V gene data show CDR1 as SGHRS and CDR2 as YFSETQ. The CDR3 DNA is TGCGCCAGCAGCTTGGTCGGACAGATGAACACTGAAGCTTTCTTT. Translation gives CASSLVGQMNTEAFF.

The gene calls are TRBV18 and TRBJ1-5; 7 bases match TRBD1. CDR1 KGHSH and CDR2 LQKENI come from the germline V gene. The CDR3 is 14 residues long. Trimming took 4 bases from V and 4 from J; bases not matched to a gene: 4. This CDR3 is CASSRQGRNQPQHF. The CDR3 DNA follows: TGTGCCAGCTCACGACAGGGCCGTAATCAGCCCCAGCATTTT.

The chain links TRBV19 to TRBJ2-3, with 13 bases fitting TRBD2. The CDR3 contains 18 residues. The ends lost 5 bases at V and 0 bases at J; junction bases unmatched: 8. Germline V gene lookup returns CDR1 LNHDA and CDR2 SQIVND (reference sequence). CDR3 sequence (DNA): TGTGCCAGTAGTTCGCGGACTAGCGGGGGAGCTAGCACAGATACGCAGTATTTT. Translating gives CASSSRTSGGASTDTQYF.

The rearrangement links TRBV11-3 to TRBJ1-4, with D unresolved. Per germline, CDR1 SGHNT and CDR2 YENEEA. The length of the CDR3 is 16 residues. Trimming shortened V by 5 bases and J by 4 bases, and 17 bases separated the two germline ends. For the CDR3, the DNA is TGTGCCAGCAGCAACTCAATGCAGGAACTTAATGAAAAACTGTTTTTT. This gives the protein CASSNSMQELNEKLFF.

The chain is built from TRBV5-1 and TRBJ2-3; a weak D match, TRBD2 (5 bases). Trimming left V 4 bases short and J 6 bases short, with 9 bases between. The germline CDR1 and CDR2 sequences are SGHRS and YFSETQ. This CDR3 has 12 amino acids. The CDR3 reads CASSLDYDTQYF. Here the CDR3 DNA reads TGCGCCAGCAGCCTCGACTACGATACGCAGTATTTT. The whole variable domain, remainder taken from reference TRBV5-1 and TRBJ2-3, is KAGVTQTPRYLIKTRGQQVTLSCSPISGHRSVSWYQQTPGQGLQFLFEYFSETQRNKGNFPGRFSGRQFSNSRSEMNVSTLELGDSALYLCASSLDYDTQYFGPGTRLTVL.